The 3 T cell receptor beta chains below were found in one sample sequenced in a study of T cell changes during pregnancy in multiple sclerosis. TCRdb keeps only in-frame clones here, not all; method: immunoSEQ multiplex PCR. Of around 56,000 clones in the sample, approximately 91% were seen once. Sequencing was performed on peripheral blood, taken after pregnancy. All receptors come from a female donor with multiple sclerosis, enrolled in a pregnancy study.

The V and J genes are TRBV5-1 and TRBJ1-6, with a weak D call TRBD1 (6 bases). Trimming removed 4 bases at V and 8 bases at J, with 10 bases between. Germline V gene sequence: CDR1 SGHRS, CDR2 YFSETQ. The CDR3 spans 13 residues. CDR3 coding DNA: TGCGCCAGCAGCGAGGGGGTGGATTCACCCCTCCACTTT. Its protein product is CASSEGVDSPLHF.

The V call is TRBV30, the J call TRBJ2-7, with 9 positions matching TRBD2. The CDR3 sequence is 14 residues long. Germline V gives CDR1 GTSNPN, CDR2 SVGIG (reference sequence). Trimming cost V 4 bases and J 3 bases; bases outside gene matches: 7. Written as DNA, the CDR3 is TGTGCCTGGACTGGCCAGCGGGGGGTCTACGAGCAGTACTTC. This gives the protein CAWTGQRGVYEQYF.

CDR3 loop: CASSLRGDHGSYNEQFF. CDR3 DNA sequence: TGCGCCAGCAGCTTGCGGGGGGACCATGGATCCTACAATGAGCAGTTCTTC. The chain combines TRBV5-1 with TRBJ2-1; TRBD2 matches 7 bases. Germline V CDR1 and CDR2: SGHRS, YFSETQ. V trimming: 1 base; J trimming: 1 base; junction bases outside the gene matches: 8. The CDR3 runs to 17 residues.